Presented here are 31 T cell receptor beta chains from one specimen sequenced in a study of shared T cell receptors in the human thymus. The protocol was immunoSEQ multiplex PCR, while the TCRdb copy is restricted to in-frame clones and leaves out a portion. The profile covers hundreds of thousands of clones, with more than 75% appearing a single time and roughly 0.0086% taken by the ten largest. The same sample was also used in a study of human thymus T cells.

The sample taken for sequencing was thymocytes. The receptor set was obtained from a boy under three years old with a congenital heart defect.

On this clone: Distinct nucleotide sequences in the sample also encode this CDR3. The chain couples TRBV28 to TRBJ1-2; 7 bases match TRBD1. J lost 4 bases, V lost 4 bases, and 18 bases had no gene match. This CDR3 contains 18 residues. The V gene's germline CDR1 is MDHEN and CDR2 SYDVKM. The CDR3 region is CASSSTRQGHRLIYGYTF. CDR3 in DNA: TGTGCCAGCAGTTCAACGAGACAGGGACACAGATTAATCTATGGCTACACCTTC.

The genes are TRBV4-2 and TRBJ1-2; TRBD1 matches 9 bases. The CDR3 has 16 amino acids. Germline CDR1 and CDR2: LGHNA and YNFKEQ. Germline trimming cut 0 bases from V and 8 bases from J; bases unmatched to any gene: 10. The CDR3 DNA sequence: TGTGCCAGCAGCCAAGAAAAGCACAGGGGGCGTAAAGGCTACACCTTC. Encoded protein: CASSQEKHRGRKGYTF.

This clone was seen a few times. V usage is TRBV28 and J usage is TRBJ2-7; D is possibly TRBD2 (6 bases). Germline V gene data show CDR1 as MDHEN and CDR2 as SYDVKM. The CDR3 runs to 15 residues. Trimming removed 5 bases at V and 5 bases at J, with 19 bases between. CDR3 region: CASSESNGRKDEQYF. The DNA for the CDR3 is TGTGCCAGCAGTGAGTCTAACGGGAGAAAGGACGAGCAGTACTTC.

The chain couples TRBV2 to TRBJ2-7; tentative D call: TRBD2 (7 bases). Trimming cost V 6 bases and J 0 bases, with 12 bases left between them. The length of the CDR3 is 14 residues. The germline V gene encodes CDR1 SNHLY and CDR2 FYNNEI. The CDR3: CASRGGGNSYEQYF. In DNA form, the CDR3 reads TGTGCCAGCAGGGGAGGGGGTAACTCCTACGAGCAGTACTTC.

The J gene is TRBJ2-3, the V gene TRBV5-1, with TRBD2 identical over 9 bases. This CDR3 comprises 15 residues. Trimming removed 4 bases from V and 2 bases from J; junction bases left unmatched: 5. Germline V gives CDR1 SGHRS, CDR2 YFSETQ. CDR3 amino acids: CASSASGRYTDTQYF. The CDR3 DNA reads as TGCGCCAGCAGCGCGAGCGGGAGGTACACAGATACGCAGTATTTT.

This rearrangement joins TRBV28 to TRBJ1-1; 7 positions agree with TRBD1. The CDR3 length is 17 residues. Trimming took 0 bases from V and 4 from J; bases not matched to a gene: 11. Looked up from germline, CDR1 is MDHEN and CDR2 is SYDVKM. The CDR3, as DNA: TGTGCCAGCAGTTTATGCCCTCCTGAGGGGGCGCGCACTGAAGCTTTCTTT. Residues: CASSLCPPEGARTEAFF.

The CDR3 here is CASRRTGSSYEQYF. Written as DNA, the CDR3 is TGTGCCAGCAGAAGGACAGGAAGCTCCTACGAGCAGTACTTC. This rearrangement joins TRBV6-5 to TRBJ2-7; 7 bases agree with TRBD1. V trimming: 6 bases; J trimming: 0 bases; junction bases outside the gene matches: 5. Germline CDR1 MNHEY, CDR2 SVGAGI. CDR3 length equals 14 residues.

The rearrangement joins TRBV7-9 to TRBJ2-3, with 10 bases fitting TRBD2. There are 19 residues in the CDR3. J was trimmed by 1 base and V by 4 bases; bases with no gene match: 14. Germline lookup yields CDR1 SEHNR and CDR2 FQNEAQ (reference sequence). The CDR3 nucleotides read TGTGCCAGCAGCTCAGGGCGGATCGTTGGACTAGCGGGCACAGATACGCAGTATTTT. It is translated as CASSSGRIVGLAGTDTQYF.

This rearrangement joins TRBV27 to TRBJ2-7; TRBD2 matches 9 bases. Losses at the gene ends were 5 bases for V and 3 bases for J; bases not matched to a gene: 14. Germline lookup yields CDR1 MNHEY and CDR2 SMNVEV (reference sequence). The CDR3 covers 17 residues. As DNA, the CDR3 is TGTGCCAGCAGTGCCCTGAGTATAGCGGGGGCCTTCTACGAGCAGTACTTC. Translated: CASSALSIAGAFYEQYF.

The rearrangement uses TRBV19 and TRBJ2-1, with D perhaps matching TRBD1 (6 bases). The V end was cut by 2 bases, the J end by 5 bases, with 7 bases between. The CDR3 length is 13 residues. Germline CDR1 is LNHDA and CDR2 is SQIVND (reference sequence). CDR3 DNA sequence: TGTGCCAGTAGTATAACAGGGAACAATGAGCAGTTCTTC. Translating gives CASSITGNNEQFF.

This chain connects TRBV6-1 to TRBJ2-7, with D hard to call. The CDR3 has 13 residues. The germline V gene encodes CDR1 MNHNS and CDR2 SASEGT. Trimming removed 5 bases from V and 2 bases from J, with 10 bases in between. CDR3 residues: CASSQTKPYEQYF. The DNA of the CDR3 is TGTGCCAGCAGTCAGACAAAACCCTACGAGCAGTACTTC.

This clone was found once. Here the CDR3 DNA reads TGTGCCAGCAGCCCATTAGCGGGGAGCTCCTACGAGCAGTACTTC. As protein: CASSPLAGSSYEQYF. The chain employs TRBV7-9 and TRBJ2-7; 8 bases map to TRBD2. Germline lookup yields CDR1 SEHNR and CDR2 FQNEAQ (reference sequence). V was clipped by 5 bases and J by 0 bases; unmatched bases: 6. The CDR3 extends over 15 amino acids. Together with reference TRBV7-9 and TRBJ2-7, the CDR3 gives the full variable domain: DTGVSQNPRHKITKRGQNVTFRCDPISEHNRLYWYRQTLGQGPEFLTYFQNEAQLEKSRLLSDRFSAERPKGSFSTLEIQRTEQGDSAMYLCASSPLAGSSYEQYFGPGTRLTVT.

This chain uses TRBV7-9 with TRBJ1-1; no definite D call. This CDR3 has 13 amino acids. Germline CDR1 is SEHNR and CDR2 is FQNEAQ (reference sequence). The V end was cut by 0 bases, the J end by 4 bases, with 6 bases between. The CDR3 is CASSLAYSTEAFF. In DNA form, the CDR3 reads TGTGCCAGCAGCTTAGCGTACAGCACTGAAGCTTTCTTT.

The CDR3 spells CASSGASFGSSYEQYF. CDR3 nucleotide sequence: TGCGCCAGCAGTGGGGCGTCCTTTGGGAGCTCCTACGAGCAGTACTTC. V usage is TRBV10-2 and J usage is TRBJ2-7; D possibly corresponds to TRBD2 (5 bases). CDR3 length: 16 amino acids. Trimming took 4 bases from V and 0 from J, leaving 16 bases between them. Germline values: CDR1 WSHSY, CDR2 SAAADI.

This chain joins TRBV2 and TRBJ1-5; 11 bases match TRBD1. CDR1 and CDR2 (germline): SNHLY, FYNNEI. The CDR3 consists of 18 residues. V lost 2 bases, J lost 9 bases, and 15 bases stayed unmatched. The CDR3 spells CASSERGTGGPRVRPQHF. CDR3 bases: TGTGCCAGCAGTGAACGCGGGACAGGGGGACCGCGGGTGAGGCCCCAGCATTTT.

This chain uses TRBV7-2 with TRBJ1-5; D is undetermined. Trimming left V 0 bases short and J 0 bases short, with 9 bases between. This CDR3 region has 16 residues. CDR1 and CDR2 (germline): SGHTA, FQGNSA. DNA of the CDR3: TGTGCCAGCAGCTTAGCAGGGAGGGATAGCAATCAGCCCCAGCATTTT. It encodes CASSLAGRDSNQPQHF.

This clone has more than one count but fewer than ten. V and J are TRBV7-9 and TRBJ1-2; D might be TRBD1 (5 bases). Germline CDR1 is SEHNR and CDR2 is FQNEAQ (reference sequence). Trimming shortened V by 5 bases and J by 7 bases, and 14 bases separated the two germline ends. The CDR3 length is 13 residues. CDR3 sequence: CASSKDILIGYTF. The DNA of the CDR3 is TGTGCCAGCAGCAAGGACATACTTATTGGCTACACCTTC.

CDR3: CASSVGTGVLQGGVVGYTF. DNA of the CDR3: TGTGCCAGCAGCGTAGGAACAGGGGTATTACAGGGCGGAGTTGTTGGCTACACCTTC. V usage is TRBV9 and J usage is TRBJ1-2; 7 nucleotides agree with TRBD1. Germline V CDR1 and CDR2: SGDLS, YYNGEE. With 0 bases clipped from V and 7 bases from J, the junction kept 21 bases outside the gene matches. The CDR3 contains 19 residues.

The gene calls are TRBV14 and TRBJ2-4; 8 bases align to TRBD2. V gave up 4 bases and J gave up 1 base; unmatched junction bases: 9. The CDR3 sequence is 17 residues long. The germline V gene encodes CDR1 SGHDN and CDR2 FVKESK. CDR3 loop: CASSPGERGPAKNIQYF. The CDR3 DNA sequence: TGTGCCAGCAGCCCCGGCGAGCGGGGGCCGGCCAAAAACATTCAGTACTTC.

The rearrangement uses TRBV2 and TRBJ2-7; TRBD1 matches 9 bases. Per germline, CDR1 SNHLY and CDR2 FYNNEI. This CDR3 comprises 12 residues. V shed 8 bases and J 6 bases; nucleotides not matched to a gene: 5. This CDR3 is CASGTGSPEQYF. CDR3 nucleotide sequence: TGTGCCAGCGGGACAGGGAGTCCCGAGCAGTACTTC.

The chain employs TRBV2 and TRBJ2-5; maybe TRBD2 (6 bases). CDR3 size: 13 residues. CDR1 and CDR2 from the germline V gene are SNHLY and FYNNEI. With 7 bases removed from V and 3 bases from J, the gap between germline ends came to 12 bases. CDR3 residues: CASIIAEKETQYF. CDR3 DNA: TGTGCCAGCATTATAGCGGAGAAAGAGACCCAGTACTTC.

V is TRBV29-1 and J is TRBJ1-2, with 7 positions matching TRBD1. V shed 3 bases and J 3 bases; nucleotides not matched to a gene: 7. There are 14 residues in the CDR3. Germline assignment: CDR1 SQVTM and CDR2 ANQGSEA. The CDR3 bases are TGCAGCGTTGATGTGAGGGGGCGCGACTATGGCTACACCTTC. Encoded protein: CSVDVRGRDYGYTF.

This sequence joins TRBV7-2 and TRBJ2-7; no definite D call. The CDR3 runs to 16 residues. CDR1 SGHTA and CDR2 FQGNSA come from the germline V gene. V was clipped by 5 bases and J by 3 bases, with 20 bases between them. CDR3 coding DNA: TGTGCCAGCAGCCGCTTCTCGTTGGGCGAATTCTACGAGCAGTACTTC. Translation gives CASSRFSLGEFYEQYF.

The rearrangement links TRBV27 to TRBJ2-7, with TRBD2 identical over 8 bases. Trimming took 7 bases from V and 2 from J; bases not matched to a gene: 10. CDR1 and CDR2 from the germline V gene are MNHEY and SMNVEV (reference sequence). The CDR3 sequence is 15 residues long. The CDR3 nucleotides are TGTGCCAGCAATGGCGGGGGGACCACACCCTACGAGCAGTACTTC. The encoded protein is CASNGGGTTPYEQYF.

The chain joins TRBV6-5 to TRBJ1-1; perhaps TRBD1 as D (5 bases). This CDR3 has 15 amino acids. V was pared by 6 bases and J by 1 base, with 15 bases between. From germline, CDR1 is MNHEY and CDR2 SVGAGI. CDR3 nucleotide sequence: TGTGCCAGCAGAATACGTCAGGGTGGGAACACTGAAGCTTTCTTT. Translation gives CASRIRQGGNTEAFF.

The V gene is TRBV4-1, the J gene TRBJ2-7; TRBD2 matches 15 bases. The germline CDR1 and CDR2 sequences are MGHRA and YSYEKL. V dropped 5 bases and J dropped 0; count of bases not matched to a gene: 20. The CDR3 is 22 residues long. The CDR3 DNA is TGCGCCAGCAGCGCAAGACGAGAAAAACCGGGACTAGCGGGGGGCCTCTCCTACGAGCAGTACTTC. This translates into CASSARREKPGLAGGLSYEQYF.

The chain employs TRBV27 and TRBJ1-5; D unclear. V was pared by 3 bases and J by 0 bases, with 6 bases between. From germline, CDR1 is MNHEY and CDR2 SMNVEV (reference sequence). The CDR3 covers 14 residues. The CDR3 sequence: CASSFRYSNQPQHF. Written as DNA, the CDR3 is TGTGCCAGCAGTTTTCGTTATAGCAATCAGCCCCAGCATTTT.

On this clone itself: This sample also contains other DNA sequences that code for the same CDR3. This sequence joins TRBV11-2 and TRBJ1-5; D may be TRBD1 (6 bases). CDR1 is SGHAT, CDR2 FQNNGV, per germline. The CDR3 runs 14 residues. V lost 1 base and J 2 bases, leaving 6 bases between the germline ends. DNA of the CDR3: TGTGCCAGCAGCTTAGGACAGGGCAATCAGCCCCAGCATTTT. As protein: CASSLGQGNQPQHF.

This clone was observed a single time. The CDR3 protein is CASSPQTGKYKNIQYF. The CDR3 bases are TGTGCCAGCAGCCCCCAAACCGGGAAATACAAAAACATTCAGTACTTC. The chain combines TRBV7-9 with TRBJ2-4, with D perhaps matching TRBD2 (5 bases). Germline lookup yields CDR1 SEHNR and CDR2 FQNEAQ (reference sequence). Trimming removed 5 bases at V and 3 bases at J, with 17 bases between. The CDR3 is 16 residues long.

The chain combines TRBV4-1 with TRBJ2-1, with 13 bases fitting TRBD2. The junction had 8 bases not matched to a gene; V was cut back by 3 bases and J by 9 bases. Germline loops: CDR1 MGHRA, CDR2 YSYEKL. This CDR3 contains 16 residues. DNA of the CDR3: TGCGCCAGCAGCCATCCTACCGGGACTAGCGGGGTTGAGCAGTTCTTC. This sequence encodes CASSHPTGTSGVEQFF.

This chain connects TRBV5-1 to TRBJ2-2; perhaps TRBD2 as D (6 bases). V lost 4 bases, J lost 0 bases, and 13 bases lay in between. There are 16 residues in the CDR3. Germline lookup yields CDR1 SGHRS and CDR2 YFSETQ. CDR3 sequence: CASSPRAGPNTGELFF. The CDR3 bases are TGCGCCAGCAGCCCACGGGCGGGGCCGAACACCGGGGAGCTGTTTTTT.